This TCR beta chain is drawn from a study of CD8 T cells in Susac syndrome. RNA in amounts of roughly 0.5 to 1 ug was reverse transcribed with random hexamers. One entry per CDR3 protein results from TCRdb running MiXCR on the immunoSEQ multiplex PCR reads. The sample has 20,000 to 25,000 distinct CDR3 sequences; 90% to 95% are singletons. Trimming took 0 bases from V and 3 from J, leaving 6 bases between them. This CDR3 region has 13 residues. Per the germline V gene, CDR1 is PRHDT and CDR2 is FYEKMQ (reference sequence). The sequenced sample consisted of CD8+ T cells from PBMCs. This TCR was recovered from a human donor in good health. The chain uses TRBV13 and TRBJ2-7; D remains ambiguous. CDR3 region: CASSLGGIYEQYF. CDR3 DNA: TGTGCCAGCAGCTTAGGGGGGATCTACGAGCAGTACTTC.